A selection of T cell receptor beta chains follows, all from one sample in a study of CD8+ T cells in alopecia areata. Clones were sequenced by immunoSEQ multiplex PCR, and TCRdb holds only the in-frame ones, with some missing. The sample gives more than 200,000 clones, roughly 69% of which show up once; around 1.2% is in the top ten. Sequencing used CD4+ T cells sorted from blood, obtained at week 0. All receptors come from a human donor with alopecia areata. CDR3s include the opening cysteine and the closing phenylalanine or tryptophan. The D gene is left open where the match is weak. Clone size is shown for a subset of rows, as once, few, many or a class of expanded clone.

CDR3 length	V gene	clone size	D gene	J gene	CDR3 protein	CDR3 DNA
15	TRBV21-1	few	NA	TRBJ2-7	CASSEQGNGSYEQYF	TGTGCCAGCAGCGAACAGGGAAACGGATCCTACGAGCAGTACTTC
14	TRBV25-1	NA	NA	TRBJ2-2	CASRGRGGIGELFF	TGTGCCAGCAGGGGCAGGGGAGGGATCGGGGAGCTGTTTTTT
15	TRBV6-5	few	NA	TRBJ2-7	CASSYLTSPLREQYF	TGTGCCAGCAGTTACCTTACCAGCCCCCTACGCGAGCAGTACTTC
15	TRBV5-1	NA	NA	TRBJ2-1	CASSFNQGSYNEQFF	TGCGCCAGCAGCTTCAATCAGGGGTCCTACAATGAGCAGTTCTTC
13	TRBV12-5	once	NA	TRBJ2-2	CASGLLQGGELFF	TGTGCTAGTGGTTTGCTACAGGGCGGGGAGCTGTTTTTT
14	TRBV7-2	NA	NA	TRBJ2-6	CASGDGPGANVLTF	TGTGCCAGCGGTGACGGGCCTGGGGCCAACGTCCTGACTTTC
13	TRBV29-1	NA	NA	TRBJ2-7	CSISPGLTDEQYF	TGCAGCATCTCGCCGGGACTTACTGACGAGCAGTACTTC
14	TRBV27	once	NA	TRBJ2-7	CARAVGGPAYEQYF	TGTGCCAGAGCGGTGGGGGGCCCGGCGTACGAGCAGTACTTC
14	TRBV4-1	NA	TRBD1	TRBJ2-3	CASSLGQVRDTQYF	TGCGCCAGCAGCCTGGGACAGGTGAGAGATACGCAGTATTTT
14	TRBV30	NA	NA	TRBJ1-2	CAWNSMDTGRGYTF	TGTGCCTGGAACTCAATGGACACAGGACGTGGCTACACCTTC
10	TRBV30	NA	NA	TRBJ2-5	CAWGGETQYF	TGTGCCTGGGGCGGGGAGACCCAGTACTTC
15	TRBV7-9	NA	NA	TRBJ1-6	CASSLAGGAGSPLHF	TGTGCCAGCAGCTTAGCAGGAGGGGCAGGTTCACCCCTCCACTTT
14	TRBV10-3	NA	TRBD1	TRBJ1-5	CAISGGTGTQPQHF	TGTGCCATCAGTGGGGGGACAGGCACTCAGCCCCAGCATTTT
13	TRBV29-1	NA	NA	TRBJ1-1	CSVGAVSHWEAFF	TGCAGCGTTGGGGCAGTGTCACACTGGGAAGCTTTCTTT